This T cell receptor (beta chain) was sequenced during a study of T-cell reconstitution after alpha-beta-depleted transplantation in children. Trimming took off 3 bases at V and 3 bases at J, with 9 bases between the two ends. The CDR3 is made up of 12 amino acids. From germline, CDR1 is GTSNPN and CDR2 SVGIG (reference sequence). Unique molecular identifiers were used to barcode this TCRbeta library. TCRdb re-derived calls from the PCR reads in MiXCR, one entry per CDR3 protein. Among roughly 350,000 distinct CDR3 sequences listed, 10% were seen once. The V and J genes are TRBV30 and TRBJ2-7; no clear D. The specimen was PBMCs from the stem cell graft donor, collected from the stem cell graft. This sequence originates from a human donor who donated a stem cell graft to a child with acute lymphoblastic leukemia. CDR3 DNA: TGTGCCTGGAGCAACCCTAGCTACGAGCAGTACTTC. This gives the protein CAWSNPSYEQYF. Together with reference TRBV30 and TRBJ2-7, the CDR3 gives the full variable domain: SQTIHQWPATLVQPVGSPLSLECTVEGTSNPNLYWYRQAAGRGLQLLFYSVGIGQISSEVPQNLSASRPQDRQFILSSKKLLLSDSGFYLCAWSNPSYEQYFGPGTRLTVT.